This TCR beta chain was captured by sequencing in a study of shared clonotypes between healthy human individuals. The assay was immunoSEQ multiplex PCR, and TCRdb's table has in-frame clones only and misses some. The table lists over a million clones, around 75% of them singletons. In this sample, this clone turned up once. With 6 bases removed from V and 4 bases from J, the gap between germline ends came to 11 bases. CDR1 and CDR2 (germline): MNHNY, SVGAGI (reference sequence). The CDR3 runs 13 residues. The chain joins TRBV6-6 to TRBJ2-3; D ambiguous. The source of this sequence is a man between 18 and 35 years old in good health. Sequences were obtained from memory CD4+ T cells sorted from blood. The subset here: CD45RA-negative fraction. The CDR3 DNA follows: TGTGCCAGCAGCGCCATAGAGTCAGATACGCAGTATTTT. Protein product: CASSAIESDTQYF.